This TCR beta chain came from a study of blood T cell repertoires in COVID-19 (dated by TCRdb to 2018 to 2020). Concerning the study at large: Samples from collaborators originated in the United States, Italy and Spain and spanned both the acute and convalescent phases of COVID-19. The prospective study material was composed of cDNA or gDNA derived from T cells, B-cell-depleted T cells, or PBMCs. Deeply sampled blood TCRbeta repertoires from subjects exposed to, actively infected with, or recovered from COVID-19 were included in the dataset. The repertoires were released in a freely available public database intended as a resource for research on the immune response to SARS-CoV-2. Samples were obtained from the ongoing ImmuneRACE study (first 160 participants) and from 1,254 subjects provided by 6 global collaborators. A de-identified subject ID, COVID-19 status, age in years and sex were almost always included in the sample metadata. Where available, HLA class I and class II types were obtained from metadata supplied by the sample provider rather than from assay-based typing. General findings and caveats noted by the study authors: How much clinical and demographic metadata was included differed by source and by participant, and the metadata was provided uncurated.

TCRbeta CDR3 regions were amplified from genomic DNA by means of the immunoSEQ Assay, a bias-controlled multiplex PCR. The paper's data handling went like this. The number of nucleated cells in each sample was estimated by amplification of reference gene primers within the assay. To quantify the absolute abundance of each unique TCRbeta CDR3 rearrangement, sequence reads were collapsed and filtered. For each sample, productive Simpson clonality was calculated as the square root of Simpson's diversity index over productive rearrangements. What TCRdb holds here is the immuneACCESS table cut down to in-frame rearrangements. Part of the clones is not present; checked against another copy, under half of the missing clones reflect an unresolved V gene, and the others are unexplained. That table gives V, J and clone size, and the DNA gave D and trimming. The sample table lists about 220,000 clones, about 85% of them with a count of one. Of the sample, roughly a tenth is held by the ten largest clones.

At one collaborating source in Seattle, patients were enrolled during active infection and were followed longitudinally through the course of disease. Collaborating institutions collected whole blood in K2EDTA tubes following their own protocols. For TCRbeta analysis, collaborators shipped samples as frozen whole blood, isolated PBMCs, or DNA extracted from either of those sample types. A distance of 11 bases separates the germline ends of V and J, which lose 2 bases and 10 bases respectively. Taken from cysteine to phenylalanine, the CDR3 has 13 residues. Just CDR3 DNA is preserved here, 39 bases in frame from base 1. The germline V gene sets CDR1 to KGHDR and CDR2 to SFDVKD. As for this clone: This clone's antigen is unknown. Nothing much larger sits one base from this clone, and base qualities are not available.

Sequencing was done on a sample of peripheral blood. The sequence was obtained from a woman in her forties or fifties with COVID-19, enrolled during active disease. The chain couples TRBV24-1 to TRBJ2-1, with no D gene named confidently. CDR3 region: CATSDSPGEEQFF. The DNA sequence is TGTGCCACCAGTGATTCCCCGGGTGAGGAGCAGTTCTTC.